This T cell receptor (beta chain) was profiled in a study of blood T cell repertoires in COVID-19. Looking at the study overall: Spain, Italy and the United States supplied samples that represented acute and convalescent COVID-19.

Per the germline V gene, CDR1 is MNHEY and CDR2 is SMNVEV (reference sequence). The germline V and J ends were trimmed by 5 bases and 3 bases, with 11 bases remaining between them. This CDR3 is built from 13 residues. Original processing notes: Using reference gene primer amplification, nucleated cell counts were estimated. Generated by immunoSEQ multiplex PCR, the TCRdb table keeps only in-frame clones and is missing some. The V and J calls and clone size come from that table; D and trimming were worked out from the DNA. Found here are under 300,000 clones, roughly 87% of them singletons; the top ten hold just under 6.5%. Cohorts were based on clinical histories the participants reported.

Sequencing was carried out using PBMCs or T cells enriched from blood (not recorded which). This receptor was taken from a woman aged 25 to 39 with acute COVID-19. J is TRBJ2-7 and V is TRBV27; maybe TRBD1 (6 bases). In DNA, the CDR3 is TGTGCCAGCAGTCCCGAACAGGGCTACGAGCAGTACTTC. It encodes CASSPEQGYEQYF.